The 8 T cell receptor beta chains in this list originate from one sample, sequenced in a study of blood T cell repertoires in COVID-19. Assay: immunoSEQ multiplex PCR; the TCRdb copy retains only in-frame clones and omits some. The profile covers approximately 300,000 clones, with 92% appearing a single time and around 18% taken by the ten largest. The sample comprised PBMCs or T cells enriched from blood (not recorded which). The receptor source for this set is a young woman who had recovered from COVID-19.

This clone was observed once. The chain links TRBV7-8 to TRBJ2-3; the match to TRBD1 covers 9 bases. Looked up from germline, CDR1 is SGHVS and CDR2 is FQNEAQ. V was clipped by 1 base and J by 6 bases; unmatched bases: 8. This CDR3 comprises 16 residues. Here the CDR3 reads CASSLVRGTGRDTQYF. The CDR3 bases are TGTGCCAGCAGCTTAGTAAGGGGGACAGGGAGGGATACGCAGTATTTT.

The chain uses TRBV7-3 and TRBJ1-2, with TRBD1 as a possible D gene (5 bases). The CDR3 sequence is 15 residues long. The germline CDR1 and CDR2 sequences are SGHTA and FQGTGA. Trimming removed 5 bases from V and 0 bases from J, with 13 bases in between. DNA for the CDR3: TGTGCCAGCAGCCGAGGCGGGGGATCTAACTATGGCTACACCTTC. Amino acids: CASSRGGGSNYGYTF.

The chain couples TRBV7-2 to TRBJ1-2; 8 bases agree with TRBD1. V gave up 5 bases and J gave up 6 bases; unmatched junction bases: 17. This CDR3 region has 17 residues. Germline CDR1 and CDR2: SGHTA and FQGNSA. CDR3 nucleotides: TGTGCCAGCAGCCAATCCCCGGCAGGGGGCCCCGTGGATGGCTACACCTTC. As protein: CASSQSPAGGPVDGYTF.

This sequence joins TRBV11-2 and TRBJ2-7, with 8 bases lining up with TRBD2. V gave up 5 bases and J gave up 2 bases; unmatched junction bases: 8. CDR3 length: 15 residues. CDR1 and CDR2 from the germline V gene are SGHAT and FQNNGV. DNA for the CDR3: TGTGCCAGCAGCGTCCCGCCGGGACTAGCCTACGAGCAGTACTTC. Translation gives CASSVPPGLAYEQYF.

This chain connects TRBV27 to TRBJ2-1; 10 bases are shared with TRBD2. J lost 2 bases, V lost 7 bases, and 2 bases had no gene match. The CDR3 is 14 residues long. Per the germline V gene, CDR1 is MNHEY and CDR2 is SMNVEV (reference sequence). The CDR3 DNA reads as TGTGCCAGCACCGGGACTAGCGCCTACAATGAGCAGTTCTTC. It yields the protein CASTGTSAYNEQFF.

The chain employs TRBV2 and TRBJ2-5; 10 bases match TRBD2. J lost 2 bases, V lost 5 bases, and 8 bases had no gene match. Germline V CDR1 and CDR2: SNHLY, FYNNEI. This CDR3 is 16 amino acids long. Written as DNA, the CDR3 is TGTGCCAGCAGTCCGAAAGGGACTAGCGCTCAAGAGACCCAGTACTTC. Translation gives CASSPKGTSAQETQYF.

The chain employs TRBV11-2 and TRBJ2-4; 12 positions agree with TRBD2. The CDR3 loop spans 15 amino acids. Germline CDR1 is SGHAT and CDR2 is FQNNGV. J was trimmed by 4 bases and V by 5 bases; bases with no gene match: 3. The CDR3: CASSLGLAGKNIQYF. DNA for the CDR3: TGTGCCAGCAGCCTTGGACTAGCGGGAAAAAACATTCAGTACTTC.

This clone appeared a single time. The chain uses TRBV5-1 and TRBJ2-5; 12 bases line up with TRBD2. Germline assignment: CDR1 SGHRS and CDR2 YFSETQ. V lost 4 bases, J lost 5 bases, and 6 bases stayed unmatched. CDR3 length: 15 residues. The CDR3 DNA reads TGCGCCAGCAGCCCTAGCGGGAGGGGGTCGGAGACCCAGTACTTC. Its translation is CASSPSGRGSETQYF.